This TCR beta chain was documented in a study of neoadjuvant anti-PD-1 for oral cavity cancer. Study outcomes and limitations: Higher pretreatment blood Treg/Th17 ratios correlated with higher pretreatment blood and lower post-treatment tumor TCRbeta clonality. With three patients per group, TCR findings need larger cohorts.

Germline-derived CDR1 and CDR2 are SNHLY and FYNNEI. This CDR3 is built from 15 residues. V trimming: 8 bases; J trimming: 7 bases; junction bases outside the gene matches: 9. Of note for this clone: As yet, its antigen is unknown.

Time point described: after neoadjuvant nivolumab, at surgical resection. Two replicates per tumor sample, mostly from 4.8 ug of genomic DNA. Measured with immunoSEQ multiplex PCR; TCRdb has only the in-frame clones, and not every one. The sample holds 5,500 to 7,500 clones; roughly 58% are singletons and the top ten take 7.2%. The V and J genes are TRBV2 and TRBJ2-5; TRBD2 agrees at 14 bases. Material: tumor tissue, obtained after nivolumab (anti-PD-1) treatment. This TCR derives from a person aged 35-79 years with oral cavity squamous cell carcinoma. CDR3 sequence reads: CASLQGLAGEGTQYF. The CDR3 bases are TGTGCCAGCTTGCAGGGACTAGCGGGAGAGGGGACCCAGTACTTC.